A single sample gave rise to the 18 T cell receptor beta chains below, sequenced in a study of vaccination effects on CD4 cells after COVID-19. Some clones are missing from TCRdb's copy, which holds only in-frame ones; the method was immunoSEQ multiplex PCR. The table records approximately 40,000 clones, roughly two thirds of them present only once. Their target antigens are unknown. Within the ViraFEST assay, antigen-specific CD4+ T cells underwent expansion with viral peptide pools prior to sequencing. When less than 11 days of culture had elapsed, CD4+ T cells were isolated. The vaccine recipients had no prior SARS-CoV-2 infection, with negative nucleocapsid antibodies. Sequencing was performed on CD4+ T cells from PBMCs cultured with SARS-CoV-2 spike peptides, taken before COVID-19 vaccination. The receptors come from a human donor who received a COVID-19 vaccine.

CDR3 amino acids: CASGTQDYEQYF. The CDR3 DNA follows: TGTGCCAGCGGGACGCAAGACTACGAGCAGTACTTC. The chain combines TRBV28 with TRBJ2-7; the D call may be TRBD1 or TRBD2 (5 bases each). The CDR3 runs 12 residues. The germline gives CDR1 MDHEN, CDR2 SYDVKM. V gave up 8 bases and J gave up 3 bases, with 11 bases separating them.

The chain is built from TRBV11-2 and TRBJ2-1; D assignment may be TRBD1 or TRBD2 (5 bases each). The germline gives CDR1 SGHAT, CDR2 FQNNGV. This CDR3 spans 16 amino acids. V lost 5 bases, J lost 3 bases, and 17 bases lay in between. The DNA for the CDR3 is TGTGCCAGCAGCCCCGGGACCAGGAGTTTCTACAATGAGCAGTTCTTC. Translation gives CASSPGTRSFYNEQFF.

J is TRBJ2-7 and V is TRBV20-1, with 9 bases aligning to TRBD2. CDR1 and CDR2 (germline): DFQATT, SNEGSKA (reference sequence). After removal of 3 bases from V and 5 bases from J, the junction contained 5 bases not matched to a gene. There are 13 residues in the CDR3. The DNA of the CDR3 is TGCAGTGCTAGTATAGCGGGAGCAAACGAGCAGTACTTC. Protein sequence: CSASIAGANEQYF.

The chain uses TRBV5-1 and TRBJ2-1; 8 positions match TRBD2. The CDR3 has 15 amino acids. Germline V gene lookup returns CDR1 SGHRS and CDR2 YFSETQ. The J segment lost 7 bases and the V segment lost 2 bases, leaving 8 bases of the junction unmatched. The CDR3 region has the DNA TGCGCCAGCAGCTTCCTAGCGGGCCCCGGGAATGAGCAGTTCTTC. This sequence encodes CASSFLAGPGNEQFF. Supplemented by reference TRBV5-1 and TRBJ2-1, the full variable domain reads KAGVTQTPRYLIKTRGQQVTLSCSPISGHRSVSWYQQTPGQGLQFLFEYFSETQRNKGNFPGRFSGRQFSNSRSEMNVSTLELGDSALYLCASSFLAGPGNEQFFGPGTRLTVL.

The chain recombines TRBV3-1 (or the pseudogene TRBV3-2) with TRBJ1-6; D is unclear. This CDR3 has 16 amino acids. CDR1 is LGHDT and CDR2 is YNNKEL in the germline V gene (reference sequence). Trimming removed 0 bases at V and 9 bases at J, with 15 bases between. CDR3 nucleotides: TGTGCCAGCAGCCAAGAATACCCGAAGGTGCCTTCACCCCTCCACTTT. Residues: CASSQEYPKVPSPLHF.

The chain combines TRBV19 with TRBJ2-3; 7 positions match TRBD1. There are 15 residues in the CDR3. Germline CDR1 is LNHDA and CDR2 is SQIVND (reference sequence). Germline trimming cut 7 bases from V and 2 bases from J; bases unmatched to any gene: 9. CDR3 sequence (DNA): TGTGCCAGTACCCTTGGGACAGAACCCACAGATACGCAGTATTTT. Residues: CASTLGTEPTDTQYF.

This clone was recorded only once. The chain joins TRBV23-1 to TRBJ2-5; the match to TRBD2 covers 14 bases. Being an ORF, TRBV23-1 has a function that is uncertain. This CDR3 comprises 16 residues. With 4 bases clipped from V and 2 bases from J, the junction kept 3 bases outside the gene matches. CDR3 nucleotides: TGCGCCAGCAGTCCGGGACTAGCGGGAGTTCAAGAGACCCAGTACTTC. This gives the protein CASSPGLAGVQETQYF.

This clone was found a few times. V gene TRBV5-1 combines with J gene TRBJ1-2; TRBD1 matches at 9 bases. V was pared by 0 bases and J by 6 bases, with 9 bases of the junction left unmatched. CDR3 length: 16 amino acids. The germline CDR1 and CDR2 sequences are SGHRS and YFSETQ. The CDR3 DNA reads as TGCGCCAGCAGCTTGGAGCCTTGGGACAGGGAGAATGGCTACACCTTC. It is translated as CASSLEPWDRENGYTF.

The V gene is TRBV19, the J gene TRBJ2-7, with a weak D call TRBD1 (6 bases). The ends were cut back, 3 bases at V and 0 bases at J, with 21 bases in the middle. CDR3 length equals 18 residues. Germline assignment: CDR1 LNHDA and CDR2 SQIVND (reference sequence). In DNA form, the CDR3 reads TGTGCCAGTAGTATTGGACGTTCAATCGGACAGATCTCCTACGAGCAGTACTTC. Translation gives CASSIGRSIGQISYEQYF. Supplemented by reference TRBV19 and TRBJ2-7, the full variable domain reads DGGITQSPKYLFRKEGQNVTLSCEQNLNHDAMYWYRQDPGQGLRLIYYSQIVNDFQKGDIAEGYSVSREKKESFPLTVTSAQKNPTAFYLCASSIGRSIGQISYEQYFGPGTRLTVT.

V is TRBV28 and J is TRBJ2-7; 8 bases are a match to TRBD2. The CDR3 spans 16 residues. Germline trimming cut 6 bases from V and 0 bases from J; bases unmatched to any gene: 10. Per the germline V gene, CDR1 is MDHEN and CDR2 is SYDVKM. CDR3 loop: CASSREGETYSYEQYF. The CDR3 nucleotides are TGTGCCAGCAGCCGGGAGGGGGAAACGTACTCCTACGAGCAGTACTTC.

The rearrangement uses TRBV18 and TRBJ2-2; D is perhaps TRBD2 (6 bases). V dropped 0 bases and J dropped 5 bases, with 13 bases sitting between them. Per the germline V gene, CDR1 is KGHSH and CDR2 is LQKENI. The CDR3 is made up of 16 amino acids. The chain's CDR3 is CASSPPLGLSTGELFF. CDR3 coding DNA: TGTGCCAGCTCACCACCGCTGGGACTCTCGACCGGGGAGCTGTTTTTT.

This clone appeared a few times. The chain links TRBV28 to TRBJ1-5; D possibly corresponds to TRBD1 (6 bases). The CDR3 is made up of 16 amino acids. V lost 5 bases and J lost 4, with 18 bases in between. CDR1 and CDR2 (germline): MDHEN, SYDVKM. The CDR3 is CASSPYPQGRNQPQHF. The DNA for the CDR3 is TGTGCCAGCAGTCCCTACCCCCAGGGGAGAAATCAGCCCCAGCATTTT.

The chain uses TRBV6-1 and TRBJ2-5; D not resolved. V dropped 2 bases and J dropped 7 bases, with 5 bases sitting between them. This CDR3 has 11 residues. The germline CDR1 and CDR2 sequences are MNHNS and SASEGT. The chain's CDR3 is CASSESGTQYF. DNA for the CDR3: TGTGCCAGCAGTGAATCGGGGACCCAGTACTTC.

This chain connects TRBV6-2 or TRBV6-3 to TRBJ1-5; maybe TRBD1 (5 bases). The CDR3 extends over 13 amino acids. The V end was cut by 4 bases, the J end by 2 bases, with 6 bases between. Germline lookup yields CDR1 MNHEY and CDR2 SVGEGT. The CDR3 nucleotides read TGTGCCAGCAGTTGGGGCGGCAATCAGCCCCAGCATTTT. Protein sequence: CASSWGGNQPQHF.

This clone was seen a single time. The V call is TRBV5-4, the J call TRBJ2-7, with 8 positions matching TRBD2. The germline V gene encodes CDR1 SGHNT and CDR2 YYREEE (reference sequence). With V trimmed by 5 bases and J by 7 bases, 11 bases remained unmatched. The CDR3 is made up of 14 amino acids. CDR3 nucleotides: TGTGCCAGCAGGAGAACGGGGGGGCCTGGGGAGCAGTACTTC. Encoded protein: CASRRTGGPGEQYF.

This clone was counted between two and nine times. The chain couples TRBV12-3 or TRBV12-4 to TRBJ1-1; D is unclear. Trimming removed 1 base at V and 1 base at J, with 4 bases between. This CDR3 has 13 amino acids. DNA for the CDR3: TGTGCCAGCAGTTTAGAGGGGAACACTGAAGCTTTCTTT. Its translation: CASSLEGNTEAFF.

V and J are TRBV19 and TRBJ1-5; a weak D match, TRBD1 (5 bases). Trimming shortened V by 1 base and J by 4 bases, and 14 bases separated the two germline ends. Germline values: CDR1 LNHDA, CDR2 SQIVND (reference sequence). The CDR3 is made up of 16 amino acids. The CDR3 nucleotides read TGTGCCAGTAGTATAGGGGGGGGAAATAGTAATCAGCCCCAGCATTTT. Translated, it gives CASSIGGGNSNQPQHF.

The rearrangement joins TRBV12-3 or TRBV12-4 to TRBJ1-5; tentatively, D is TRBD1 (6 bases). This CDR3 contains 13 residues. V lost 6 bases to trimming and J lost 6 bases, with 12 bases between them. CDR3 loop: CASSGGAVQPQHF. The CDR3 coding sequence is TGTGCCAGCAGCGGGGGGGCGGTTCAGCCCCAGCATTTT.